The T cell receptor beta chain under discussion was sequenced for a study of beta chain features in type 1 diabetes. For the study at large: No patient-donor differences in age, gender, total cells or subset yield.

Isolated RNA was reverse transcribed in full, so expressed TCRB transcripts were sequenced. Libraries were prepared by immunoSEQ multiplex PCR; TCRdb keeps only in-frame clonotypes and omits some of them. The sample has over 100,000 clones, around 40% seen once. Germline CDR1 and CDR2: KGHSH and LQKENI. CDR3 length: 13 amino acids. V shed 5 bases and J 5 bases; nucleotides not matched to a gene: 3. The sequenced sample was stem cell memory CD4+ T cells from blood. The clonotype was recovered from a young woman in good health. J is TRBJ1-5 and V is TRBV18, with 7 bases matching TRBD1. CDR3 nucleotides: TGTGCCAGCTCAAAAGACAGGGATCAGCCCCAGCATTTT. It codes for CASSKDRDQPQHF. Full variable domain (outside the CDR3, taken from reference TRBV18 and TRBJ1-5): NAGVMQNPRHLVRRRGQEARLRCSPMKGHSHVYWYRQLPEEGLKFMVYLQKENIIDESGMPKERFSAEFPKEGPSILRIQQVVRGDSAAYFCASSKDRDQPQHFGDGTRLSIL.